The 11 T cell receptor beta chains below were found in one sample sequenced in a study of identical twins. TCRdb ran MiXCR on the 5' RACE reads and lists one entry per CDR3 protein. The sample records approximately 670,000 distinct CDR3 sequences, roughly 6% being singletons. Input material: naive T cells sorted from blood. The receptors originated from a man aged 18 to 29 in good health.

This clonotype was detected ten times or more. This chain links TRBV12-3 or TRBV12-4 with TRBJ2-1; no definite D call. CDR3 length equals 12 residues. Trimming shortened V by 6 bases and J by 8 bases, and 11 bases separated the two germline ends. CDR3 protein: CASSQFPDEQFF. The CDR3 DNA follows: TGTGCCAGCAGCCAATTCCCTGATGAGCAGTTCTTC.

This clonotype was observed at least ten times. The chain employs TRBV12-3 or TRBV12-4 and TRBJ1-2; the match to TRBD1 covers 9 bases. V lost 5 bases and J lost 8; bases outside the gene matches: 9. This CDR3 spans 14 amino acids. In DNA form, the CDR3 reads TGTGCCAGCAGTCGGGGGACAGGGCCGAAGGGCTACACCTTC. This sequence encodes CASSRGTGPKGYTF.

This clonotype was found a few times. The J gene is TRBJ2-2, the V gene TRBV9, with TRBD1 matching 9 bases. CDR3 length: 18 residues. The germline V gene has CDR1 SGDLS and CDR2 YYNGEE. The trim removed 3 bases at V and 3 bases at J, leaving 12 bases unmatched. CDR3 in DNA: TGTGCCAGCAGCGGTCCACAGGGGGCCTCAACCTACACCGGGGAGCTGTTTTTT. Translation: CASSGPQGASTYTGELFF.

This clonotype was recorded a few times. The chain has TRBV15 and TRBJ2-3; the match to TRBD2 covers 8 bases. V was pared by 7 bases and J by 5 bases, with 2 bases of the junction left unmatched. Germline lookup yields CDR1 LNHNV and CDR2 YYDKDF (reference sequence). This CDR3 is built from 12 residues. CDR3 DNA sequence: TGTGCCACCACTGCGGGGGGAGATACGCAGTATTTT. It translates to CATTAGGDTQYF.

In its sample, this clonotype was seen many times. This chain links TRBV29-1 with TRBJ1-1; the D gene is possibly TRBD1 (6 bases). CDR3 length: 12 residues. V was shortened by 4 bases and J by 1 base, with 7 bases between the two germline ends. Germline values: CDR1 SQVTM, CDR2 ANQGSEA. This chain's CDR3 is CSVAGANTEAFF. CDR3 DNA sequence: TGCAGCGTTGCGGGGGCGAACACTGAAGCTTTCTTT.

This clonotype was recorded at least ten times. The rearrangement joins TRBV6-1 to TRBJ1-1, with a tentative D call TRBD1 (5 bases). The CDR3 is made up of 13 amino acids. From germline, CDR1 is MNHNS and CDR2 SASEGT. The V end lost 7 bases, the J end lost 4 bases, and 13 bases lay between the germline ends. CDR3 nucleotides: TGTGCCAGCATAGGGGAACTTCGCACTGAAGCTTTCTTT. Protein sequence: CASIGELRTEAFF.

This clonotype occurred many times. V and J are TRBV20-1 and TRBJ2-7; no firm D call. V gave up 6 bases and J gave up 1 base, with 13 bases separating them. From germline, CDR1 is DFQATT and CDR2 SNEGSKA (reference sequence). This CDR3 has 13 amino acids. Here the CDR3 reads CSATDQRSYEQYF. CDR3 coding DNA: TGCAGTGCCACGGACCAGAGGTCCTACGAGCAGTACTTC.

The rearrangement uses TRBV9 and TRBJ2-1; D perhaps matches TRBD2 (6 bases). This CDR3 region has 17 residues. Germline CDR1 reads SGDLS; CDR2 reads YYNGEE. Trimming took 0 bases from V and 0 from J, leaving 13 bases between them. The CDR3 sequence is CASSVVGGMSSYNEQFF. CDR3 in DNA: TGTGCCAGCAGCGTAGTGGGCGGGATGAGCTCCTACAATGAGCAGTTCTTC.

This clonotype was observed at least ten times. J is TRBJ1-1 and V is TRBV4-3; D gene ambiguous. The V gene's germline CDR1 is LGHNA and CDR2 YSLEER. CDR3 length equals 14 residues. V lost 0 bases and J lost 1, with 6 bases in between. This chain's CDR3 is CASSQDGRNTEAFF. In nucleotides, the CDR3 is TGCGCCAGCAGCCAAGATGGCAGGAACACTGAAGCTTTCTTT.

For this clonotype: The junction departs from germline at one end; a sequencing error may be responsible. The V gene is TRBV20-1, the J gene TRBJ2-1; D perhaps matches TRBD2 (6 bases). The V gene's germline CDR1 is DFQATT and CDR2 SNEGSKA (reference sequence). The CDR3 loop spans 13 amino acids. CDR3 amino acids: CSARPGGNNGQFF. The CDR3 DNA reads TGCAGTGCTAGGCCCGGCGGGAACAATGGGCAGTTCTTC.

This chain joins TRBV5-1 and TRBJ2-1; weak D call: TRBD1 (5 bases). V lost 4 bases and J lost 4, with 12 bases in between. Germline assignment: CDR1 SGHRS and CDR2 YFSETQ. There are 14 residues in the CDR3. The CDR3 sequence is CASSPGQRYNEQFF. CDR3 nucleotide sequence: TGCGCCAGCAGCCCCGGACAAAGATACAATGAGCAGTTCTTC.